This T cell receptor beta chain emerged from a study of cytotoxic CD8 clonotypes in ibrutinib-treated CLL. V was shortened by 0 bases and J by 10 bases, with 18 bases between the two germline ends. CDR3 size: 16 residues. Germline lookup yields CDR1 ENHRY and CDR2 SYGVKD. The assay was immunoSEQ multiplex PCR, and TCRdb's table has in-frame clones only and misses some. This sample has some 84,000 clones; roughly 86% occur once, and the top ten carry around 5%. The input for sequencing was PBMCs, taken before ibrutinib treatment. The V and J genes are TRBV10-3 and TRBJ1-4, with D possibly matching TRBD1 (5 bases). The receptor comes from a human donor with chronic lymphocytic leukemia. The CDR3 bases are TGTGCCATCAGTGAGTCGTCAGGGAGGTTTGCTGGAAAACTGTTTTTT. Translation gives CAISESSGRFAGKLFF.